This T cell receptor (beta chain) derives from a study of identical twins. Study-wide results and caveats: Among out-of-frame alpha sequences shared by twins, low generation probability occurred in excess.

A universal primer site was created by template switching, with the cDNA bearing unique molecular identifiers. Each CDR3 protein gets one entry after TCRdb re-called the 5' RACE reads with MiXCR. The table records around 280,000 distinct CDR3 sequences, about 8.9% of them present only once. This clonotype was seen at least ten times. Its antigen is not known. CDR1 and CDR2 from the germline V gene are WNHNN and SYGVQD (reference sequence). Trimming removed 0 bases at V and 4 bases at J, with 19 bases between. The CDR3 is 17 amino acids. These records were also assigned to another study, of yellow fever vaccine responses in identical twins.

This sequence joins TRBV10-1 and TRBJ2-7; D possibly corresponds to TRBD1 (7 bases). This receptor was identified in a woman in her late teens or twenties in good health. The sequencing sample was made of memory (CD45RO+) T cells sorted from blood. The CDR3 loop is CASSESTEGAFEYEQYF. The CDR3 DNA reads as TGCGCCAGCAGTGAGTCGACGGAGGGGGCATTCGAATACGAGCAGTACTTC.